The clone carrying this T cell receptor (beta chain) has at least ten counts. This entry is derived from a study of T cells in Graves' hyperthyroidism and ophthalmopathy. Template material for amplifying TCR beta CDR3 regions consisted of RNA transcripts. HTBI primers were employed in a first-round RT-PCR of the TCR CDR3. MiXCR, applied by TCRdb to the multiplex PCR reads, yields one record per CDR3 protein. The data show more than 600,000 distinct CDR3 sequences, with around 15% seen just once and under 10% held by the top ten. Pregnant or lactating patients were excluded, as were those with uncontrolled infection or other autoimmune disease. This receptor was identified in a man aged 18-30 years with Graves' hyperthyroidism. Input material: blood.

As DNA, the CDR3 is TGCAGTGCTAGAGATCTTGGGAGCCGGACATTCTACGAGCAGTACTTC. Encoded protein: CSARDLGSRTFYEQYF. The chain is built from TRBV20-1 and TRBJ2-7; D possibly matches TRBD1 or TRBD2 (5 bases each). This CDR3 has 16 amino acids. With 0 bases removed from V and 3 bases from J, the gap between germline ends came to 18 bases. Germline V gives CDR1 DFQATT, CDR2 SNEGSKA (reference sequence).